The rows below give T cell receptor beta chains drawn from one sample of a study of T cell responses to AZD1222 COVID-19 vaccine. Some clones are missing from TCRdb's copy, which holds only in-frame ones; the method was immunoSEQ multiplex PCR. The sample records roughly 150,000 clones, about nine tenths being singletons. The sample in question was peripheral blood, obtained 28 days after the second AZD1222 dose. All receptors come from an adult who received the AZD1222 COVID-19 vaccine. The CDR3 runs from the conserved cysteine through the conserved F or W. The order of the fields is clone size, J gene, V gene, D gene, CDR3 protein. The D gene is left open where the match is weak. The size of a clone is reported for some rows only, either as once, few or many, or as a class for expanded clones.

-	TRBJ2-2	TRBV7-7	TRBD2	CASSHRLAGGTGELFF
-	TRBJ2-3	TRBV2	-	CASNPTDTQYF
-	TRBJ2-2	TRBV5-1	-	CASSLMDFGSTGELFF
-	TRBJ2-5	TRBV12-3/TRBV12-4	-	CASLEGETQYF
-	TRBJ1-5	TRBV28	-	CASSFADQPQHF
-	TRBJ1-1	TRBV6-5	-	CASSYLAGKSTEAFF
-	TRBJ1-5	TRBV2	TRBD1	CASSFAQGGGQPQHF
-	TRBJ2-7	TRBV11-2	TRBD1	CASSPGQSYEQYF
-	TRBJ1-1	TRBV19	-	CASSIGVLTEAFF
-	TRBJ1-2	TRBV27	TRBD1	CASSPLTGTGLGGYTF
-	TRBJ2-1	TRBV7-8	-	CASSLIPGGYNEQFF
once	TRBJ2-5	TRBV7-9	-	CASSLGWETQYF
-	TRBJ2-7	TRBV4-2	-	CASSQDHLREHEQYF
-	TRBJ2-3	TRBV5-4	-	CASSLVTAGFTDTQYF
-	TRBJ1-1	TRBV10-3	-	CAISVGDTVNTEAFF
-	TRBJ1-2	TRBV7-2	TRBD1	CASSLPRGYGYTF
-	TRBJ1-6	TRBV10-2	-	CASSDGSPLYF
-	TRBJ2-1	TRBV2	TRBD2	CASSPRTRFYEQFF
-	TRBJ2-1	TRBV7-9	TRBD1	CASSIPRDREYNEQFF
-	TRBJ2-5	TRBV7-2	TRBD2	CASMLDSGRETQYF
-	TRBJ1-5	TRBV7-6	TRBD1	CASSPLVSGGTGGNQPQHF
once	TRBJ1-2	TRBV3-1/TRBV3-2	-	CASSPTGTYPAF
once	TRBJ1-5	TRBV7-8	-	CASSSLRGEGDPQPQHF
few	TRBJ2-2	TRBV10-3	TRBD2	CASATGGTGELFF
-	TRBJ2-3	TRBV5-1	TRBD2	CASSYGTSGSDTQYF
once	TRBJ1-3	TRBV27	-	CASSFSRAGNTIYF
-	TRBJ1-2	TRBV7-9	-	CASSNTRQNYGYTF
-	TRBJ1-2	TRBV4-3	-	CASSQGAADYTF
once	TRBJ2-7	TRBV19	TRBD2	CASAPPGTSSYEQYF
few	TRBJ1-2	TRBV18	-	CASSQDGGGYTF